One sample yielded the 2 T cell receptor beta chains listed below, sequenced in a study of T cell responses to AZD1222 COVID-19 vaccine. Libraries were prepared by immunoSEQ multiplex PCR; TCRdb keeps only in-frame clonotypes and omits some of them. Of roughly 130,000 clones listed, approximately 94% are singletons. Sequencing used peripheral blood, obtained on day 0 of AZD1222 vaccination. The receptors were sampled from an adult in good health.

The chain couples TRBV10-3 to TRBJ2-1, with unresolved D. The length of the CDR3 is 12 residues. Trimming removed 0 bases from V and 7 bases from J, with 4 bases in between. Per germline, CDR1 ENHRY and CDR2 SYGVKD. The CDR3 bases are TGTGCCATCAGTGAGTCCGGGAATGAGCAGTTCTTC. Translating gives CAISESGNEQFF.

The genes are TRBV3-1 (or the pseudogene TRBV3-2) and TRBJ2-7, with 8 positions matching TRBD2. V was clipped by 6 bases and J by 3 bases; unmatched bases: 10. The CDR3 spans 15 residues. Germline V CDR1 and CDR2: LGHDT, YNNKEL (reference sequence). The CDR3 coding sequence is TGTGCCAGCAGACTAAGCGGGAGTGGAAGCTACGAGCAGTACTTC. Protein: CASRLSGSGSYEQYF.